Below, 25 T cell receptor beta chains from the same sample are listed, as sequenced in a study of cytotoxic CD8 clonotypes in ibrutinib-treated CLL. The table came from immunoSEQ multiplex PCR; TCRdb's copy has only in-frame clones and leaves some out. The table has fewer than 50,000 clones, more than 45% seen once; the top ten hold over 25%. The sample was PBMCs, taken after 12 months of ibrutinib treatment. These receptors originate from a human donor with chronic lymphocytic leukemia.

V gene TRBV6-1 combines with J gene TRBJ2-7; the match to TRBD2 covers 7 bases. This CDR3 is built from 15 residues. Germline assignment: CDR1 MNHNS and CDR2 SASEGT. V lost 5 bases and J lost 7; bases outside the gene matches: 14. The CDR3 loop reads CASSLIAGASGEQYF. DNA for the CDR3: TGTGCCAGCAGTTTAATCGCGGGAGCCTCGGGTGAGCAGTACTTC.

This rearrangement joins TRBV5-4 to TRBJ1-4, with 11 bases aligning to TRBD1. The V gene's germline CDR1 is SGHNT and CDR2 YYREEE (reference sequence). The CDR3 sequence is 15 residues long. V dropped 4 bases and J dropped 8; count of bases not matched to a gene: 7. CDR3 nucleotide sequence: TGTGCCAGCAGCATCCCGGGACAGGGGGTAGAAAAACTGTTTTTT. This translates into CASSIPGQGVEKLFF.

The chain combines TRBV6-1 with TRBJ2-4, with 9 bases aligning to TRBD2. Trimming took 4 bases from V and 6 from J; bases not matched to a gene: 10. The germline V gene has CDR1 MNHNS and CDR2 SASEGT. This CDR3 is built from 16 residues. CDR3 residues: CASSVSLAGSGNIQYF. The CDR3 bases are TGTGCCAGCAGTGTGAGCCTAGCGGGATCGGGAAACATTCAGTACTTC.

The chain combines TRBV11-3 with TRBJ2-1, with D unresolved. The CDR3 contains 14 residues. Germline-derived CDR1 and CDR2 are SGHNT and YENEEA. Trimming stripped 1 base from V and 2 bases from J, with 6 bases between. Here the CDR3 reads CASSLGGPYNEQFF. The CDR3 DNA reads as TGTGCCAGCAGCTTAGGGGGTCCCTACAATGAGCAGTTCTTC. Together with reference TRBV11-3 and TRBJ2-1, the CDR3 gives the full variable domain: EAGVVQSPRYKIIEKKQPVAFWCNPISGHNTLYWYLQNLGQGPELLIRYENEEAVDDSQLPKDRFSAERLKGVDSTLKIQPAELGDSAVYLCASSLGGPYNEQFFGPGTRLTVL.

This chain uses TRBV30 with TRBJ1-5; tentative D call: TRBD1 (5 bases). The germline CDR1 and CDR2 sequences are GTSNPN and SVGIG (reference sequence). V was clipped by 5 bases and J by 5 bases, with 16 bases between them. CDR3 length equals 14 residues. DNA of the CDR3: TGTGCCTGGGGTCCCCCGGACACTTATCAGCCCCAGCATTTT. Translated: CAWGPPDTYQPQHF.

This chain joins TRBV7-9 and TRBJ2-7, with TRBD2 matching 14 bases. Germline V CDR1 and CDR2: SEHNR, FQNEAQ (reference sequence). This CDR3 has 15 amino acids. The junction had 6 bases not matched to a gene; V was cut back by 5 bases and J by 6 bases. As DNA, the CDR3 is TGTGCCAGCAGCCCGCCGGGACTAGCGGGAGCCGAGCAGTACTTC. Its protein product is CASSPPGLAGAEQYF. The full variable domain, rest sourced from reference TRBV7-9 and TRBJ2-7, is DTGVSQNPRHKITKRGQNVTFRCDPISEHNRLYWYRQTLGQGPEFLTYFQNEAQLEKSRLLSDRFSAERPKGSFSTLEIQRTEQGDSAMYLCASSPPGLAGAEQYFGPGTRLTVT.

The chain carries TRBV10-2 and TRBJ2-3; D unclear. The germline gives CDR1 WSHSY, CDR2 SAAADI. CDR3 length: 14 residues. Trimming cost V 7 bases and J 2 bases, with 13 bases left between them. The CDR3 spells CASKGRGNTDTQYF. The CDR3 nucleotides are TGCGCCAGCAAAGGACGTGGAAACACAGATACGCAGTATTTT.

The chain uses TRBV28 and TRBJ2-3; D may be TRBD2 (5 bases). V was cut by 3 bases and J by 6 bases, with 19 bases left in between. Germline CDR1 is MDHEN and CDR2 is SYDVKM. The CDR3 extends over 16 amino acids. The CDR3 sequence is CASSFMGTTAGDTQYF. The CDR3 DNA reads TGTGCCAGCAGTTTCATGGGTACAACGGCGGGCGATACGCAGTATTTT. Supplemented by reference TRBV28 and TRBJ2-3, the full variable domain reads DVKVTQSSRYLVKRTGEKVFLECVQDMDHENMFWYRQDPGLGLRLIYFSYDVKMKEKGDIPEGYSVSREKKERFSLILESASTNQTSMYLCASSFMGTTAGDTQYFGPGTRLTVL.

V and J are TRBV25-1 and TRBJ2-3; 8 bases align to TRBD2. CDR1 and CDR2 from the germline V gene are MGHDK and SYGVNS. The CDR3 sequence is 16 residues long. Trimming removed 4 bases from V and 2 bases from J; junction bases left unmatched: 8. The chain's CDR3 is CASSAVLADITDTQYF. The CDR3 nucleotides read TGTGCCAGCAGTGCCGTACTAGCGGATATCACAGATACGCAGTATTTT.

This clone was observed a single time. The chain joins TRBV9 to TRBJ2-1; no firm D call. The CDR3 is made up of 14 amino acids. The V and J ends lost 0 bases and 6 bases respectively, with 10 bases between them. Germline V gives CDR1 SGDLS, CDR2 YYNGEE. The CDR3: CASSVVSESNEQFF. In nucleotides, the CDR3 is TGTGCCAGCAGCGTAGTCAGTGAGTCCAATGAGCAGTTCTTC.

The V call is TRBV11-3, the J call TRBJ2-7, with D possibly TRBD1 on 6 matching bases. Trimming cost V 5 bases and J 10 bases, with 21 bases left between them. The CDR3 spans 14 residues. Germline V CDR1 and CDR2: SGHNT, YENEEA. The CDR3 DNA reads as TGTGCCAGCAGCCAAGGGGGAATTCTGGCTAGACAGTACTTC. Protein: CASSQGGILARQYF.

The genes are TRBV7-9 and TRBJ1-2; D not resolved. The V gene lost 5 bases and the J gene lost 4 bases, with 17 bases spanning the gap. CDR3 size: 15 residues. From germline, CDR1 is SEHNR and CDR2 FQNEAQ (reference sequence). CDR3 bases: TGTGCCAGCAGCAAGAGACGGGCAGGTTCCTATGGCTACACCTTC. As protein: CASSKRRAGSYGYTF.

This rearrangement joins TRBV5-8 to TRBJ1-5; no firm D call. The CDR3 spans 14 residues. V lost 1 base, J lost 2 bases, and 7 bases lay in between. Germline V gene lookup returns CDR1 SGHTS and CDR2 YDEGEE. The CDR3 DNA reads as TGTGCCAGCAGCTTGAAGGGAGGCAATCAGCCCCAGCATTTT. Translation: CASSLKGGNQPQHF. Variable domain in full (rest from reference TRBV5-8 and TRBJ1-5): EAGVTQSPTHLIKTRGQQATLRCSPISGHTSVYWYQQALGLGLQFLLWYDEGEERNRGNFPPRFSGRQFPNYSSELNVNALELEDSALYLCASSLKGGNQPQHFGDGTRLSIL.

This clone was seen a single time. The V call is TRBV6-6, the J call TRBJ2-2; D is possibly TRBD2 (6 bases). CDR3 length: 14 amino acids. Trimming took 7 bases from V and 6 from J, leaving 15 bases between them. CDR1 is MNHNY, CDR2 SVGAGI, per germline (reference sequence). CDR3: CASTQSIAAGELFF. CDR3 coding DNA: TGTGCCAGCACCCAGTCCATAGCGGCCGGGGAGCTGTTTTTT.

This chain links TRBV5-6 with TRBJ1-5; weak D call: TRBD1 (5 bases). This CDR3 comprises 14 residues. Trimming removed 0 bases at V and 9 bases at J, with 13 bases between. The germline CDR1 and CDR2 sequences are SGHDT and YYEEEE. CDR3 in DNA: TGTGCCAGCAGCTTGGGGGCCGGGGCATCGCCCCAGCATTTT. Protein sequence: CASSLGAGASPQHF.

The chain carries TRBV6-4 and TRBJ2-4; perhaps TRBD1 as D (5 bases). CDR1 and CDR2 from the germline V gene are MRHNA and SNTAGT. The V gene lost 3 bases and the J gene lost 4 bases, with 7 bases spanning the gap. The CDR3 length is 13 residues. CDR3 loop: CASSEGAKNIQYF. CDR3 bases: TGTGCCAGCAGTGAAGGGGCAAAAAACATTCAGTACTTC.

The V gene is TRBV5-1, the J gene TRBJ2-7, with 10 bases identical to TRBD1. Germline V lookup: CDR1 SGHRS, CDR2 YFSETQ. The junction had 9 bases not matched to a gene; V was cut back by 5 bases and J by 7 bases. The CDR3 has 14 amino acids. CDR3 amino acids: CASSSGTGVAEQYF. CDR3 DNA sequence: TGCGCCAGCAGTTCCGGGACAGGGGTAGCGGAGCAGTACTTC.

This clone was seen a few times. As DNA, the CDR3 is TGTGCCAGCGCTAGGGGTCAAGGCACTGAAGCTTTCTTT. It is translated as CASARGQGTEAFF. This chain joins TRBV7-6 and TRBJ1-1, with a tentative D call TRBD1 (5 bases). The V gene lost 8 bases and the J gene lost 4 bases, with 14 bases spanning the gap. Germline loops: CDR1 SGHVS, CDR2 FNYEAQ. This CDR3 contains 13 residues.

This clone was found a few times. The chain recombines TRBV28 with TRBJ2-5; possible D gene TRBD1, 6 bases. The CDR3 consists of 13 residues. V was pared by 6 bases and J by 4 bases, with 12 bases between. CDR1 MDHEN and CDR2 SYDVKM come from the germline V gene. The CDR3 here is CASRVAGVETQYF. The CDR3 coding sequence is TGTGCCAGCAGGGTCGCAGGGGTAGAGACCCAGTACTTC.

V is TRBV9 and J is TRBJ1-6, with D unresolved. The V gene lost 0 bases and the J gene lost 10 bases, with 8 bases spanning the gap. Germline CDR1 and CDR2: SGDLS and YYNGEE. The CDR3 is made up of 13 amino acids. CDR3 loop: CASSVDSRSPLHF. The CDR3 nucleotides are TGTGCCAGCAGCGTAGACTCGCGCTCACCCCTCCACTTT.

This clone was picked up a small number of times. This chain connects TRBV30 to TRBJ1-6, with a tentative D call TRBD1 (6 bases). The CDR3 consists of 13 residues. V lost 5 bases, J lost 7 bases, and 12 bases lay in between. CDR1 is GTSNPN, CDR2 SVGIG, per germline (reference sequence). The CDR3 region has the DNA TGTGCCTGGGAAGACAGGACCAATTCACCCCTCCACTTT. Its translation is CAWEDRTNSPLHF.

This clone occurred a few times. The chain couples TRBV29-1 to TRBJ2-2; TRBD2 aligns across 14 bases. The CDR3 totals 17 residues. V dropped 6 bases and J dropped 4; count of bases not matched to a gene: 10. Germline V gives CDR1 SQVTM, CDR2 ANQGSEA. The CDR3 sequence: CSVPTGLAGVSTGELFF. CDR3 coding DNA: TGCAGCGTCCCTACGGGACTAGCGGGAGTAAGCACCGGGGAGCTGTTTTTT.

This clone has just a few counts. The rearrangement links TRBV7-8 to TRBJ2-2; a weak D match, TRBD1 (5 bases). CDR3 length: 13 residues. Germline CDR1 SGHVS, CDR2 FQNEAQ. V gave up 5 bases and J gave up 3 bases, with 7 bases separating them. The CDR3 DNA is TGTGCCAGCAGCGTACAGGACACCGGGGAGCTGTTTTTT. Amino acid sequence: CASSVQDTGELFF.

This clone turned up a few times. The chain recombines TRBV19 with TRBJ2-7; 9 bases align to TRBD1. Germline trimming cut 6 bases from V and 0 bases from J; bases unmatched to any gene: 3. This CDR3 contains 14 residues. CDR1 is LNHDA, CDR2 SQIVND, per germline (reference sequence). CDR3 residues: CASSQQGASYEQYF. The CDR3, as DNA: TGTGCCAGTAGCCAACAGGGGGCCTCCTACGAGCAGTACTTC. Variable domain in full (rest from reference TRBV19 and TRBJ2-7): DGGITQSPKYLFRKEGQNVTLSCEQNLNHDAMYWYRQDPGQGLRLIYYSQIVNDFQKGDIAEGYSVSREKKESFPLTVTSAQKNPTAFYLCASSQQGASYEQYFGPGTRLTVT.

This clone was seen a few times. The V and J genes are TRBV15 and TRBJ1-4; a weak D match, TRBD1 (5 bases). Trimming left V 3 bases short and J 10 bases short, with 9 bases between. The CDR3 runs 12 residues. Germline CDR1 and CDR2: LNHNV and YYDKDF (reference sequence). The CDR3 here is CATSRGVGKLFF. DNA for the CDR3: TGTGCCACCAGCAGGGGGGTCGGAAAACTGTTTTTT.